The clone carrying this TCR beta chain was found many times. What it binds is not known. The sample originates from a study of beta chain features in type 1 diabetes. The CDR3 runs 14 residues. Germline V gene lookup returns CDR1 GTSNPN and CDR2 SVGIG (reference sequence). V lost 1 base and J lost 3, with 12 bases in between. Blood was drawn once from each donor into heparinised tubes. The draws averaged roughly 120 mL. CD4+ naive, central memory, regulatory and stem cell-like memory cells were sorted via CD45RO/CCR7/CD25/CD127/CD95/CD27. The authors reverse transcribed all of the isolated RNA, so sequencing captured expressed TCRB transcripts. The table came from immunoSEQ multiplex PCR; TCRdb's copy has only in-frame clones and leaves some out. The data show about 130,000 clones, around 8.7% seen once. Study observations and caveats: TCRB rearrangement may or may not be influenced by HLA type; here this remained unresolved.

The sequence was collected from a man aged 18 to 30 in good health. This chain links TRBV30 with TRBJ1-1, with D tentatively TRBD1 (6 bases). What was sequenced was central memory CD4+ T cells from blood. DNA for the CDR3: TGTGCCTGGAGTGCAGGGGAAGGGGACACTGAAGCTTTCTTT. Translation: CAWSAGEGDTEAFF.